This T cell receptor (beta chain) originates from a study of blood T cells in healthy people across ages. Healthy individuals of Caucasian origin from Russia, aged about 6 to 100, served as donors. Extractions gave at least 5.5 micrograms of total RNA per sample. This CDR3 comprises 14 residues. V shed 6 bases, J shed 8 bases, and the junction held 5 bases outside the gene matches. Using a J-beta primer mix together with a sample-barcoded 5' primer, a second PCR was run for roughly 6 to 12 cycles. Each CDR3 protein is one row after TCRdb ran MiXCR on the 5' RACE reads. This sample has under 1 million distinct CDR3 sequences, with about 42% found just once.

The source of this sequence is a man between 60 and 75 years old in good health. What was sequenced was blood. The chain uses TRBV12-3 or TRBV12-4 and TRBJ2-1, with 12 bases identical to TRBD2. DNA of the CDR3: TGTGCCAGCAGCCCGACTAGCGGGGGAGATGAGCAGTTCTTC. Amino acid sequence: CASSPTSGGDEQFF.